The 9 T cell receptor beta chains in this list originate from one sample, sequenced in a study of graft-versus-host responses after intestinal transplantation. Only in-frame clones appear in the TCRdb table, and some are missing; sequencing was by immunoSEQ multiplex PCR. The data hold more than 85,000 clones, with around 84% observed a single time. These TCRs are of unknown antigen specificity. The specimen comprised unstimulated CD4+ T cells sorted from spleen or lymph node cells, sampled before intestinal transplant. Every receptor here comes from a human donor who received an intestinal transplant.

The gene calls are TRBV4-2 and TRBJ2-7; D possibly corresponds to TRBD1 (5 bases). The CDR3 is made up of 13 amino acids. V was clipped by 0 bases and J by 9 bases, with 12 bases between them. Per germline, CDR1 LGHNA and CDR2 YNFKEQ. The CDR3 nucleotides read TGTGCCAGCAGCCAAGATCTGGTTACAGGGCAGTACTTC. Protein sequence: CASSQDLVTGQYF.

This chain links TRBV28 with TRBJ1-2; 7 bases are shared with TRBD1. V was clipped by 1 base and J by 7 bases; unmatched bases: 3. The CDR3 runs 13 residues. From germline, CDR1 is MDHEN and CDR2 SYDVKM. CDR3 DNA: TGTGCCAGCAGTTTATTAGGGGGCGGTGGCTACACCTTC. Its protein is CASSLLGGGGYTF.

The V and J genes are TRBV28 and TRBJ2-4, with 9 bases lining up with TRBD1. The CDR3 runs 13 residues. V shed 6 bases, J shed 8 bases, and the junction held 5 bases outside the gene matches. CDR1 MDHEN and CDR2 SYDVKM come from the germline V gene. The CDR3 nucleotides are TGTGCCAGCAGGGGACAGGGTGGATACATTCAGTACTTC. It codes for CASRGQGGYIQYF.

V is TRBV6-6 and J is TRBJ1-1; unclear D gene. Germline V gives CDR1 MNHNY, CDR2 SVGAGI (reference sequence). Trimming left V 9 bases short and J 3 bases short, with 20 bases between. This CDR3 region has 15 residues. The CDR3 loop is CASHYLSLYDTEAFF. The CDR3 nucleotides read TGTGCCAGTCATTATCTCTCCCTCTACGACACTGAAGCTTTCTTT.

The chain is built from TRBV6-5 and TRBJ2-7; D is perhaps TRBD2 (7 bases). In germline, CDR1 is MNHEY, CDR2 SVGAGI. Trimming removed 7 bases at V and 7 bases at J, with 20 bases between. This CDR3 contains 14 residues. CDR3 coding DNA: TGTGCCAGCACCCCCGAGGGGGGGTGGCGGGAGCAGTACTTC. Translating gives CASTPEGGWREQYF.

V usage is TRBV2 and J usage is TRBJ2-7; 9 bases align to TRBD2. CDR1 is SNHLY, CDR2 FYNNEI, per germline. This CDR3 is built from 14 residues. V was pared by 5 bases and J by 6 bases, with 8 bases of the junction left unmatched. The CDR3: CASSRSGRFVEQYF. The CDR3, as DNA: TGTGCCAGCAGTCGGAGCGGGAGGTTCGTCGAGCAGTACTTC.

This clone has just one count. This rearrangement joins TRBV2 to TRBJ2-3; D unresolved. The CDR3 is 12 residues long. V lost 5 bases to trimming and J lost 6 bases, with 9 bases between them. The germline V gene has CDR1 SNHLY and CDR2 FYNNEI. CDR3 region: CASSRSRDTQYF. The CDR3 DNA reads TGTGCCAGCAGTCGAAGTCGGGATACGCAGTATTTT.

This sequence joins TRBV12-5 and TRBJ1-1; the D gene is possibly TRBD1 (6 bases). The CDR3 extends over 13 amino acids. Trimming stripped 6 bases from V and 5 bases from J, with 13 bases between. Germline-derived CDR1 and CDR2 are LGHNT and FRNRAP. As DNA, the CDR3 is TGTGCTAGTGGCGTGGGGGGGCCGACTGAAGCTTTCTTT. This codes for CASGVGGPTEAFF. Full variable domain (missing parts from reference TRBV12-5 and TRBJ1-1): DARVTQTPRHKVTEMGQEVTMRCQPILGHNTVFWYRQTMMQGLELLAYFRNRAPLDDSGMPKDRFSAEMPDATLATLKIQPSEPRDSAVYFCASGVGGPTEAFFGQGTRLTVV.

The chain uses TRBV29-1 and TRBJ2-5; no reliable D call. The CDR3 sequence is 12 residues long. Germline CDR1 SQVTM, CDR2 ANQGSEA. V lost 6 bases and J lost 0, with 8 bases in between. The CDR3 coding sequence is TGCAGCGTCGACAAGTACCAAGAGACCCAGTACTTC. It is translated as CSVDKYQETQYF.